A single sample is the source of the 29 T cell receptor beta chains below, sequenced in a study of T cell clonality in common variable immunodeficiency. Findings and caveats of the study: Common variable immunodeficiency TCR beta sequences reportedly had fewer deletions and N-nucleotide insertions.

These receptors are not linked to any known antigen. Data came from immunoSEQ multiplex PCR; TCRdb stores just in-frame clones and leaves some out. Found here are about 26,000 clones, no singletons; the ten largest cover roughly 24%. Sequencing was performed on peripheral blood mononuclear cells. These receptors were obtained from a human donor with common variable immunodeficiency.

This clone was recorded many times. The read terminates 3 residues ahead of where the CDR3 ends, so the germline J gene completes it. The chain joins TRBV2 to TRBJ2-3; D is ambiguous. The CDR3 spans 12 residues. V lost 5 bases to trimming and J lost 4 bases, with 7 bases between them. CDR1 and CDR2 from the germline V gene are SNHLY and FYNNEI. CDR3 DNA (partial): TGTGCCAGCAGTCCAGTATCAGATACG. It codes for CASSPVSDT. The CDR3 in full is CASSPVSDTQYF.

This clone has ten or more counts. The read halts 3 residues ahead of the CDR3 end, with the missing end drawn from the germline J gene. V and J are TRBV5-4 and TRBJ1-1; no reliable D call. Trimming took off 4 bases at V and 7 bases at J, with 14 bases between the two ends. CDR1 and CDR2 (germline): SGHNT, YYREEE (reference sequence). This CDR3 has 13 residues. CDR3 DNA, as far as it was read: TGTGCCAGCAGCCTCCAGGCCGGGGTTGAA. Amino acid sequence: CASSLQAGVE. The whole CDR3 protein reads CASSLQAGVEAFF. Together with reference TRBV5-4 and TRBJ1-1, the CDR3 gives the full variable domain: ETGVTQSPTHLIKTRGQQVTLRCSSQSGHNTVSWYQQALGQGPQFIFQYYREEENGRGNFPPRFSGLQFPNYSSELNVNALELDDSALYLCASSLQAGVEAFFGQGTRLTVV.

This clone appeared many times. Read sequence stops 3 residues before the CDR3 end, and the germline J gene provides the missing end. The chain is built from TRBV20-1 and TRBJ1-1, with D perhaps TRBD1 (6 bases). With 5 bases removed from V and 4 bases from J, the gap between germline ends came to 14 bases. Germline lookup yields CDR1 DFQATT and CDR2 SNEGSKA (reference sequence). The CDR3 contains 13 residues. Partial CDR3 DNA: TGCAGTGCTTCCAGGGGAGCAGGCACTGAA. It is translated as CSASRGAGTE. The whole CDR3 reads CSASRGAGTEAFF.

This chain's CDR3 is CASSLSTGGSDYGYTF. The sequenced part of the CDR3 DNA is TGTGCCAGCAGCTTGAGTACAGGGGGCAGTGACTATGGC. The J gene is TRBJ1-2, the V gene TRBV7-8; TRBD1 matches at 9 bases. The missing CDR3 end, 3 residues past where the read stops, is filled in from the germline J gene. Trimming removed 3 bases from V and 3 bases from J; junction bases left unmatched: 8. This CDR3 spans 16 amino acids. CDR1 SGHVS and CDR2 FQNEAQ come from the germline V gene.

Incomplete CDR3 DNA: TGCGCCAGCAATTTTGCCCAAGGGCAGCCGAGTGAG. Translation gives CASNFAQGQPSE. The whole CDR3 sequence is CASNFAQGQPSEQFF. The gene calls are TRBV5-1 and TRBJ2-1; no reliable D call. The read finishes 3 residues shy of the CDR3 end, and the germline J gene is used to complete it. Trimming took off 6 bases at V and 9 bases at J, with 22 bases between the two ends. Germline V gene lookup returns CDR1 SGHRS and CDR2 YFSETQ. This CDR3 contains 15 residues.

Only a few counts were recorded for this clone. The read stops 3 residues short of the end of the CDR3; the missing end is completed from the germline J gene. The rearrangement uses TRBV7-2 and TRBJ2-3; D call uncertain. Per the germline V gene, CDR1 is SGHTA and CDR2 is FQGNSA. The CDR3 sequence is 15 residues long. Deletions cut 2 bases from V and 5 bases from J, with 14 bases between. CDR3 bases read: TGTGCCAGCAGCTTAAATCTGATACTTATAGATACG. Amino acids: CASSLNLILIDT. The entire CDR3 reads CASSLNLILIDTQYF.

The sample holds a few counts of this clone. The read ends 3 residues shy of where the CDR3 ends; the end is completed using the germline J gene. The chain is built from TRBV5-1 and TRBJ2-5; 8 bases match TRBD2. V trimming: 2 bases; J trimming: 2 bases; junction bases outside the gene matches: 5. There are 15 residues in the CDR3. Germline lookup yields CDR1 SGHRS and CDR2 YFSETQ. CDR3 sequence reads: CASSFGLALQETQYF. The sequenced CDR3 bases are TGCGCCAGCAGCTTCGGACTAGCCTTGCAAGAGACC.

There are many counts of this clone. Read data end 3 residues before the CDR3 end; the end is taken from the germline J gene. The rearrangement links TRBV5-4 to TRBJ2-1; D may be TRBD1 (5 bases). This CDR3 has 15 residues. The germline V and J ends were trimmed by 4 bases and 1 base, with 12 bases remaining between them. From germline, CDR1 is SGHNT and CDR2 YYREEE (reference sequence). CDR3 bases read: TGTGCCAGCAGCGTAACAGGTGATTCCTACAATGAG. It yields the protein CASSVTGDSYNE. In full, the CDR3 is CASSVTGDSYNEQFF.

To note about this clone: The missing CDR3 end, 3 residues past where the read stops, is filled in from the germline J gene. The rearrangement joins TRBV7-3 to TRBJ2-1, with TRBD1 identical over 9 bases. Germline V lookup: CDR1 SGHTA, CDR2 FQGTGA. The trim removed 8 bases at V and 5 bases at J, leaving 13 bases unmatched. The CDR3 contains 16 residues. CDR3 bases read: TGTGCCAGCGGGACAGGGCGAGTGACGGGCCACAATGAG. Protein: CASGTGRVTGHNE. The full CDR3 reads CASGTGRVTGHNEQFF. The full variable domain, its missing parts supplied by reference TRBV7-3 and TRBJ2-1, is GAGVSQTPSNKVTEKGKYVELRCDPISGHTALYWYRQSLGQGPEFLIYFQGTGAADDSGLPNDRFFAVRPEGSVSTLKIQRTERGDSAVYLCASGTGRVTGHNEQFFGPGTRLTVL.

This clone has at least ten counts. Read data end 3 residues before the CDR3 end; the end is taken from the germline J gene. The chain uses TRBV19 and TRBJ2-3; the match to TRBD2 covers 10 bases. Trimming cost V 5 bases and J 2 bases; bases outside gene matches: 7. Looked up from germline, CDR1 is LNHDA and CDR2 is SQIVND (reference sequence). The CDR3 totals 16 residues. The CDR3 DNA, read in part, is TGTGCCAGTAGTCCCCAACTAGCGGGATTCACAGATACG. Translating gives CASSPQLAGFTDT. The complete CDR3 sequence is CASSPQLAGFTDTQYF.

A remark on this clone: The CDR3 end falls 3 residues outside the read, so it is completed with the germline J gene. The chain joins TRBV18 to TRBJ2-1; possibly TRBD1 for D (6 bases). Germline-derived CDR1 and CDR2 are KGHSH and LQKENI. Trimming removed 6 bases at V and 2 bases at J, with 17 bases between. This CDR3 is built from 16 residues. The DNA read from the CDR3 is TGTGCCAGCTCGCTTACCGGGACAAGCACCTACAATGAG. As protein: CASSLTGTSTYNE. The whole CDR3 region reads CASSLTGTSTYNEQFF.

On this clone itself: The read stops 3 residues short of the end of the CDR3; the missing end is completed from the germline J gene. The chain joins TRBV30 to TRBJ1-1; possible D gene TRBD1, 5 bases. V was clipped by 5 bases and J by 0 bases, with 10 bases between them. From germline, CDR1 is GTSNPN and CDR2 SVGIG (reference sequence). The CDR3 extends over 13 amino acids. The CDR3: CAWGTHMNTEAFF. The part of the CDR3 DNA that was read is TGTGCCTGGGGGACTCACATGAACACTGAA.

This clone occurred many times. The sequence runs out 3 residues before the end of the CDR3; the remainder is reconstructed from the germline J gene. V usage is TRBV10-3 and J usage is TRBJ2-7; TRBD1 matches at 7 bases. The germline V gene encodes CDR1 ENHRY and CDR2 SYGVKD. This CDR3 has 15 amino acids. V shed 3 bases, J shed 2 bases, and the junction held 7 bases outside the gene matches. CDR3 protein: CAISDPGTETYEQYF. CDR3 bases read: TGTGCCATCAGTGACCCGGGGACAGAGACCTACGAG.

This clone was picked up a small number of times. The read is 3 residues too short to cover the CDR3 end, so that end is filled in from the germline J gene. The chain couples TRBV30 to TRBJ2-5; D might be TRBD1 (5 bases). Trimming shortened V by 4 bases and J by 5 bases, and 8 bases separated the two germline ends. The CDR3 extends over 11 amino acids. Germline CDR1 GTSNPN, CDR2 SVGIG (reference sequence). Here the CDR3 reads CAWTNRETQYF. CDR3 DNA (partial): TGTGCCTGGACCAACAGGGAGACC.

This clone came up many times. From the germline J gene comes the end of the CDR3, since the read stops 3 residues before it. The chain combines TRBV20-1 with TRBJ2-4; the match to TRBD2 covers 10 bases. V lost 5 bases, J lost 3 bases, and 10 bases stayed unmatched. CDR3 length equals 16 residues. Germline CDR1 is DFQATT and CDR2 is SNEGSKA (reference sequence). CDR3 bases read: TGCAGTGCTTTAGCGGGAGGTAAAGAGGTCAAAAACATT. Amino acids: CSALAGGKEVKNI. The CDR3 in full is CSALAGGKEVKNIQYF.

This clone was seen many times. The read halts 3 residues ahead of the CDR3 end, with the missing end drawn from the germline J gene. The chain joins TRBV14 to TRBJ2-3; either TRBD1 or TRBD2 may fit D (5 bases each). CDR1 SGHDN and CDR2 FVKESK come from the germline V gene. Trimming took 0 bases from V and 4 from J, leaving 14 bases between them. The CDR3 contains 16 residues. Partial CDR3 DNA: TGTGCCAGCAGCCAAGATCGGAGGACACGACCAGATACG. It encodes CASSQDRRTRPDT. The full CDR3 reads CASSQDRRTRPDTQYF. The full variable domain, with the rest looked up from reference TRBV14 and TRBJ2-3, is EAGVTQFPSHSVIEKGQTVTLRCDPISGHDNLYWYRRVMGKEIKFLLHFVKESKQDESGMPNNRFLAERTGGTYSTLKVQPAELEDSGVYFCASSQDRRTRPDTQYFGPGTRLTVL.

This clone showed up just a few times. The CDR3 end lies 3 residues beyond the end of the read and is filled in from the germline J gene. V usage is TRBV5-4 and J usage is TRBJ2-1; tentative D call: TRBD2 (7 bases). Germline CDR1 SGHNT, CDR2 YYREEE (reference sequence). Trimming left V 0 bases short and J 5 bases short, with 15 bases between. The CDR3 contains 16 residues. The CDR3 spells CASSLGRGGPDNEQFF. The sequenced part of the CDR3 DNA is TGTGCCAGCAGCTTGGGGAGGGGGGGCCCTGACAATGAG.

This clone was observed many times. The read stops 3 residues short of the end of the CDR3; the missing end is completed from the germline J gene. The chain joins TRBV10-3 to TRBJ2-3; 11 bases are a match to TRBD2. CDR1 is ENHRY, CDR2 SYGVKD, per germline. V was clipped by 5 bases and J by 8 bases; unmatched bases: 6. This CDR3 spans 14 amino acids. The DNA read from the CDR3 is TGTGCCATCAGTAGTAGCGGGGGGGACCCTACG. Its translation: CAISSSGGDPT. The whole CDR3 protein is CAISSSGGDPTQYF.

This clone was seen many times. The read ends 3 residues before the CDR3 terminus; that terminus is restored from the germline J gene. The chain combines TRBV2 with TRBJ1-6; TRBD1 aligns across 9 bases. The CDR3 is made up of 16 amino acids. Germline V gene data show CDR1 as SNHLY and CDR2 as FYNNEI. The trim removed 6 bases at V and 6 bases at J, leaving 9 bases unmatched. Partial CDR3 DNA: TGTGCCAGCAGAGATACCGGGACAGGGATTAATTCACCC. This encodes CASRDTGTGINSP. The full CDR3 protein is CASRDTGTGINSPLHF.

This clone was counted many times. The sequenced fragment ends 3 residues before the CDR3 boundary, so the rest is inferred from the germline J gene. V usage is TRBV7-9 and J usage is TRBJ2-7, with D perhaps matching TRBD2 (6 bases). The CDR3 sequence is 14 residues long. V was trimmed by 6 bases and J by 2 bases, leaving 14 bases between them. The germline V gene has CDR1 SEHNR and CDR2 FQNEAQ (reference sequence). CDR3 residues: CASSHSGSPYEQYF. CDR3 DNA, as far as it was read: TGTGCCAGCAGTCATAGCGGTTCCCCCTACGAG.

This clone has a count of ten or more. The read ends 3 residues shy of where the CDR3 ends; the end is completed using the germline J gene. The chain carries TRBV29-1 and TRBJ1-1; D may be TRBD1 (5 bases). With 7 bases removed from V and 0 bases from J, the gap between germline ends came to 9 bases. CDR3 size: 12 residues. Germline CDR1 is SQVTM and CDR2 is ANQGSEA. The DNA read from the CDR3 is TGCAGCGCTCGGGGGATGAACACTGAA. Its translation: CSARGMNTE. The entire CDR3 protein reads CSARGMNTEAFF.

This clone was counted many times. The read is 3 residues too short to cover the CDR3 end, so that end is filled in from the germline J gene. The sample holds other DNA sequences that translate to the same CDR3. The chain carries TRBV5-6 and TRBJ2-7; D is perhaps TRBD1 (6 bases). CDR3 length: 13 residues. Trimming removed 2 bases at V and 6 bases at J, with 12 bases between. Germline V gives CDR1 SGHDT, CDR2 YYEEEE. CDR3 loop: CASSFQQGSEQYF. The CDR3 bases that were read are TGTGCCAGCAGCTTCCAACAGGGTAGCGAG.

This clone occurred many times. The DNA ends 3 residues before the CDR3 does, and the rest of the CDR3 is filled in from the germline J gene. The chain uses TRBV7-9 and TRBJ2-7; perhaps TRBD2 as D (6 bases). The CDR3 loop spans 14 amino acids. The V end lost 2 bases, the J end lost 3 bases, and 11 bases lay between the germline ends. Germline lookup yields CDR1 SEHNR and CDR2 FQNEAQ (reference sequence). The covered CDR3 bases are TGTGCCAGCAGCTTAATCTCGGGGGACTACGAG. Amino acid sequence: CASSLISGDYE. The full CDR3 reads CASSLISGDYEQYF. Supplemented by reference TRBV7-9 and TRBJ2-7, the full variable domain reads DTGVSQNPRHKITKRGQNVTFRCDPISEHNRLYWYRQTLGQGPEFLTYFQNEAQLEKSRLLSDRFSAERPKGSFSTLEIQRTEQGDSAMYLCASSLISGDYEQYFGPGTRLTVT.

This clone was counted between two and nine times. The CDR3 end is not reached by the read, which stops 3 residues before it; the germline J gene fills it in. This chain uses TRBV20-1 with TRBJ1-5, with TRBD1 matching 9 bases. V lost 5 bases, J lost 8 bases, and 7 bases stayed unmatched. Germline loops: CDR1 DFQATT, CDR2 SNEGSKA (reference sequence). The CDR3 has 13 amino acids. The CDR3: CSAHGTGREPQHF. The sequenced CDR3 bases are TGCAGTGCTCACGGGACAGGGAGGGAGCCC.

For this clone: Sequencing ends 3 residues short of the CDR3 end; the germline J gene provides the rest. The gene calls are TRBV10-2 and TRBJ1-5; TRBD1 aligns across 9 bases. CDR1 WSHSY and CDR2 SAAADI come from the germline V gene. After removal of 10 bases from V and 7 bases from J, the junction contained 8 bases not matched to a gene. The CDR3 is 13 amino acids. The CDR3 region is CATSGQGVQPQHF. CDR3 bases read: TGCGCCACCTCGGGACAGGGCGTGCAGCCC.

This clone appeared a few times. The CDR3 is cut off 3 residues early in the read; its end comes from the germline J gene. V is TRBV7-2 and J is TRBJ1-4; D ambiguous. This CDR3 contains 15 residues. The ends were cut back, 3 bases at V and 4 bases at J, with 12 bases in the middle. The germline gives CDR1 SGHTA, CDR2 FQGNSA. The DNA read from the CDR3 is TGTGCCAGCAGCTTGAGACCCGGGGTTAATGAAAAA. Translating gives CASSLRPGVNEK. In full, the CDR3 reads CASSLRPGVNEKLFF.

In regard to this clone: This may stem from a read error, because a much larger clone lies one nucleotide away. The CDR3 extends 3 residues past the end of the read, so its final part is completed from the germline J gene. The rearrangement uses TRBV7-2 and TRBJ2-1; D gene unclear. CDR1 is SGHTA, CDR2 FQGNSA, per germline. The CDR3 runs 12 residues. Trimming removed 1 base at V and 8 bases at J, with 6 bases between. The sequenced CDR3 bases are TGTGCCAGCAGCTTAGTAGCTTATGAG. Translated: CASSLVAYE. The whole CDR3 region reads CASSLVAYEQFF.

This clone has ten or more counts. The CDR3 end lies 3 residues beyond the end of the read and is filled in from the germline J gene. The chain combines TRBV5-1 with TRBJ2-2; D uncertain. This CDR3 spans 15 amino acids. Germline V lookup: CDR1 SGHRS, CDR2 YFSETQ. V was clipped by 0 bases and J by 3 bases, with 9 bases between them. Partial CDR3 DNA: TGCGCCAGCAGCTTGGTATCCGGTGACACCGGGGAG. Translating it yields CASSLVSGDTGE. The full CDR3 protein is CASSLVSGDTGELFF. Variable domain in full (rest from reference TRBV5-1 and TRBJ2-2): KAGVTQTPRYLIKTRGQQVTLSCSPISGHRSVSWYQQTPGQGLQFLFEYFSETQRNKGNFPGRFSGRQFSNSRSEMNVSTLELGDSALYLCASSLVSGDTGELFFGEGSRLTVL.

This clone was seen many times. The read halts 3 residues ahead of the CDR3 end, with the missing end drawn from the germline J gene. The chain carries TRBV30 and TRBJ2-7; D is uncertain. Germline CDR1 GTSNPN, CDR2 SVGIG (reference sequence). This CDR3 has 13 residues. V was pared by 0 bases and J by 6 bases, with 12 bases between. The CDR3 DNA, read in part, is TGTGCCTGGAGTGTCAGTGCGGCTGCCGAG. Translating it yields CAWSVSAAAE. The complete CDR3 reads CAWSVSAAAEQYF.